One sample yielded the 25 T cell receptor beta chains listed below, sequenced in a study of blood T cell repertoires in COVID-19. The repertoire was sequenced with immunoSEQ multiplex PCR; TCRdb's copy has only in-frame clones and lacks some. Among some 350,000 clones, around 87% were seen once, and the ten largest hold around 6%. Sequenced sample: peripheral blood. These receptors all stem from a woman aged 50 to 60 with COVID-19, enrolled during active disease.

This CDR3 reads CATSDLVGGEQFF. The CDR3 nucleotides read TGTGCCACCAGTGATTTAGTCGGTGGTGAGCAGTTCTTC. The chain uses TRBV24-1 and TRBJ2-1; D remains unclear. Germline CDR1 KGHDR, CDR2 SFDVKD. The CDR3 has 13 residues. With 1 base removed from V and 9 bases from J, the gap between germline ends came to 9 bases.

The V call is TRBV30, the J call TRBJ1-1; D might be TRBD1 (6 bases). From germline, CDR1 is GTSNPN and CDR2 SVGIG (reference sequence). The CDR3 has 13 residues. V gave up 3 bases and J gave up 2 bases, with 10 bases separating them. The DNA for the CDR3 is TGTGCCTGGAGGGGAGGGGGTAACACTGAAGCTTTCTTT. Translating it yields CAWRGGGNTEAFF.

J is TRBJ2-3 and V is TRBV4-1; 13 bases fit TRBD2. The CDR3 has 22 amino acids. The germline gives CDR1 MGHRA, CDR2 YSYEKL. Trimming cost V 1 base and J 0 bases; bases outside gene matches: 16. CDR3 in DNA: TGCGCCAGCAGCCAAGTCCCGGGACTAGCGGGACGAGGTAGGCTTAGCACAGATACGCAGTATTTT. Amino acid sequence: CASSQVPGLAGRGRLSTDTQYF.

The sample holds one count of this clone. V is TRBV14 and J is TRBJ1-2; possibly TRBD1 for D (6 bases). There are 14 residues in the CDR3. Trimming stripped 3 bases from V and 0 bases from J, with 8 bases between. Germline loops: CDR1 SGHDN, CDR2 FVKESK. The CDR3 reads CASSQDSANYGYTF. The DNA for the CDR3 is TGTGCCAGCAGCCAGGACAGTGCTAACTATGGCTACACCTTC. The whole variable domain, remainder taken from reference TRBV14 and TRBJ1-2, is EAGVTQFPSHSVIEKGQTVTLRCDPISGHDNLYWYRRVMGKEIKFLLHFVKESKQDESGMPNNRFLAERTGGTYSTLKVQPAELEDSGVYFCASSQDSANYGYTFGSGTRLTVV.

The chain combines TRBV5-1 with TRBJ1-5; the match to TRBD1 covers 7 bases. The trim removed 7 bases at V and 7 bases at J, leaving 8 bases unmatched. Germline V CDR1 and CDR2: SGHRS, YFSETQ. The CDR3 sequence is 13 residues long. The CDR3 bases are TGCGCCAGCCGCCCTGACAGGGAACAGCCCCAGCATTTT. Its translation is CASRPDREQPQHF.

The chain is built from TRBV9 and TRBJ2-3; tentative D call: TRBD2 (6 bases). The CDR3 spans 15 residues. The V end lost 0 bases, the J end lost 4 bases, and 12 bases lay between the germline ends. CDR1 is SGDLS, CDR2 YYNGEE, per germline. The CDR3 sequence is CASSVAPGVADTQYF. The DNA of the CDR3 is TGTGCCAGCAGCGTAGCCCCGGGGGTCGCAGATACGCAGTATTTT.

The chain has TRBV9 and TRBJ2-7; no firm D call. The germline gives CDR1 SGDLS, CDR2 YYNGEE. The CDR3 length is 15 residues. Between the trimmed V and J ends, which lost 0 bases and 4 bases, there was a span of 14 bases. The CDR3 sequence is CASSVAPQTFYEQYF. In nucleotides, the CDR3 is TGTGCCAGCAGCGTAGCTCCCCAGACATTTTACGAGCAGTACTTC.

The genes are TRBV4-1 and TRBJ1-6; D not certain. This CDR3 is 17 amino acids long. Trimming removed 2 bases at V and 2 bases at J, with 13 bases between. Germline CDR1 MGHRA, CDR2 YSYEKL. The CDR3, as DNA: TGCGCCAGCAGCCAATCCCCCCCCGGGACCTATAATTCACCCCTCCACTTT. Translating gives CASSQSPPGTYNSPLHF.

This rearrangement joins TRBV27 to TRBJ1-1; possible D gene TRBD1, 6 bases. Trimming left V 6 bases short and J 1 base short, with 12 bases between. CDR1 is MNHEY, CDR2 SMNVEV, per germline (reference sequence). This CDR3 spans 14 amino acids. In nucleotides, the CDR3 is TGTGCCAGCAGGGTCAGGGGCGGGAACACTGAAGCTTTCTTT. Residues: CASRVRGGNTEAFF.

The rearrangement links TRBV6-2 or TRBV6-3 to TRBJ2-6; TRBD1 matches 7 bases. This CDR3 is built from 19 residues. Germline-derived CDR1 and CDR2 are MNHEY and SVGEGT. Germline trimming cut 1 base from V and 1 base from J; bases unmatched to any gene: 10. For the CDR3, the DNA is TGTGCCAGCAGTTACTTCACAGGGGATACCTATTCTGGGGCCAACGTCCTGACTTTC. Its protein is CASSYFTGDTYSGANVLTF.

V usage is TRBV29-1 and J usage is TRBJ1-2; D unclear. Germline CDR1 reads SQVTM; CDR2 reads ANQGSEA. V lost 8 bases and J 0 bases, leaving 7 bases between the germline ends. This CDR3 is 11 amino acids long. This CDR3 is CSTGTNYGYTF. DNA of the CDR3: TGCAGCACCGGGACTAACTATGGCTACACCTTC.

This chain links TRBV14 with TRBJ2-3; 10 bases fit TRBD2. J lost 2 bases, V lost 2 bases, and 13 bases had no gene match. The CDR3 has 19 residues. Germline V gene data show CDR1 as SGHDN and CDR2 as FVKESK. DNA for the CDR3: TGTGCCAGCAGCCAACGGCTAGCGGGAGTGGGGCCGCCCACAGATACGCAGTATTTT. Its protein product is CASSQRLAGVGPPTDTQYF.

V usage is TRBV5-1 and J usage is TRBJ2-3, with TRBD1 identical over 8 bases. The ends lost 4 bases at V and 5 bases at J; junction bases unmatched: 3. The germline gives CDR1 SGHRS, CDR2 YFSETQ. The CDR3 length is 13 residues. Here the CDR3 reads CASSRQGLDTQYF. CDR3 nucleotides: TGCGCCAGCAGCCGACAGGGGTTAGATACGCAGTATTTT.

The J gene is TRBJ2-7, the V gene TRBV27, with D possibly matching TRBD1 (6 bases). CDR1 MNHEY and CDR2 SMNVEV come from the germline V gene (reference sequence). The CDR3 sequence is 14 residues long. Trimming stripped 3 bases from V and 6 bases from J, with 15 bases between. Here the CDR3 reads CASSFGQTGTEQYF. The CDR3 DNA reads TGTGCCAGCAGTTTCGGGCAGACAGGTACCGAGCAGTACTTC.

Concerning this clone itself: At one of its ends the junction is not consistent with the germline gene, which may arise from a read error. This chain joins TRBV3-1 (or the pseudogene TRBV3-2) and TRBJ2-2, with TRBD2 matching over 10 bases. The length of the CDR3 is 18 residues. Per germline, CDR1 LGHDT and CDR2 YNNKEL (reference sequence). The CDR3 spells CASSQGPSGSTNTGELFF. Here the CDR3 DNA reads TGTGCCAGCAGTCAAGGTCCTAGCGGGAGCACGAACACCGGGGAGCTGTTTTTT.

The CDR3 nucleotides read TGTGCCAGTAGTATTGCCGGGGACAGGAAAAACACTGAAGCTTTCTTT. Residues: CASSIAGDRKNTEAFF. The gene calls are TRBV19 and TRBJ1-1; 8 bases line up with TRBD1. V gave up 3 bases and J gave up 2 bases; unmatched junction bases: 8. CDR1 is LNHDA and CDR2 is SQIVND in the germline V gene (reference sequence). CDR3 length equals 16 residues.

This clone was counted once. This chain joins TRBV5-5 and TRBJ1-4; 8 bases match TRBD1. The CDR3 covers 14 residues. The germline V gene has CDR1 SGHKS and CDR2 YYEKEE (reference sequence). Trimming cost V 0 bases and J 6 bases; bases outside gene matches: 1. In nucleotides, the CDR3 is TGTGCCAGCAGCTTGGGACAGGGGTATGAAAAACTGTTTTTT. Encoded protein: CASSLGQGYEKLFF.

This sequence joins TRBV3-1 (or the pseudogene TRBV3-2) and TRBJ2-2; 15 nucleotides line up with TRBD2. V lost 4 bases and J lost 6; bases outside the gene matches: 3. This CDR3 contains 16 residues. Germline V gives CDR1 LGHDT, CDR2 YNNKEL (reference sequence). CDR3 coding DNA: TGTGCCAGCAGCCTGGGACTAGCGGGAGGCCCCGGGGAGCTGTTTTTT. Protein: CASSLGLAGGPGELFF.

The genes are TRBV6-2 or TRBV6-3 and TRBJ2-5, with 8 positions matching TRBD1. The CDR3 covers 14 residues. V gave up 6 bases and J gave up 5 bases; unmatched junction bases: 8. Germline CDR1 is MNHEY and CDR2 is SVGEGT. CDR3 sequence (DNA): TGTGCCAGCAGCCCGACAGGGGTAAGGGAGACCCAGTACTTC. It encodes CASSPTGVRETQYF.

Here the CDR3 reads CASSLVWAINTEAFF. CDR3 DNA: TGCGCCAGCAGCTTGGTATGGGCCATAAACACTGAAGCTTTCTTT. The chain combines TRBV5-1 with TRBJ1-1; D remains unclear. This CDR3 has 15 residues. V shed 0 bases and J shed 2 bases, with 11 bases lying between them. The V gene's germline CDR1 is SGHRS and CDR2 YFSETQ.

V usage is TRBV24-1 and J usage is TRBJ2-1, with D perhaps TRBD2 (5 bases). With 2 bases removed from V and 3 bases from J, the gap between germline ends came to 10 bases. Germline V gene sequence: CDR1 KGHDR, CDR2 SFDVKD. This CDR3 comprises 15 residues. This CDR3 is CATSDSVSDYNEQFF. CDR3 coding DNA: TGTGCCACCAGTGATTCCGTTAGCGACTACAATGAGCAGTTCTTC.

The J gene is TRBJ1-3, the V gene TRBV24-1, with a possible D match to TRBD1 (5 bases). Germline V gene data show CDR1 as KGHDR and CDR2 as SFDVKD. The CDR3 extends over 16 amino acids. V was trimmed by 4 bases and J by 1 base, leaving 13 bases between them. The CDR3 DNA follows: TGTGCCACCAGTGACCCCACAGGAAGGTCTGGAAACACCATATATTTT. It yields the protein CATSDPTGRSGNTIYF.

This chain joins TRBV19 and TRBJ1-2, with 7 bases identical to TRBD1. From germline, CDR1 is LNHDA and CDR2 SQIVND (reference sequence). There are 14 residues in the CDR3. The trim removed 5 bases at V and 4 bases at J, leaving 7 bases unmatched. The CDR3 reads CASSVRQGGYGYTF. The DNA for the CDR3 is TGTGCCAGTAGTGTTCGACAGGGTGGCTATGGCTACACCTTC.

The chain joins TRBV11-3 to TRBJ1-1, with unresolved D. The CDR3 covers 13 residues. The germline V gene has CDR1 SGHNT and CDR2 YENEEA. V lost 3 bases to trimming and J lost 4 bases, with 9 bases between them. CDR3 coding DNA: TGTGCCAGCAGCTTGACTATCGGCACTGAAGCTTTCTTT. It specifies CASSLTIGTEAFF.

V gene TRBV9 combines with J gene TRBJ2-1; TRBD2 matches 15 bases. With V trimmed by 2 bases and J by 3 bases, 6 bases remained unmatched. This CDR3 contains 18 residues. The germline V gene encodes CDR1 SGDLS and CDR2 YYNGEE. Here the CDR3 DNA reads TGTGCCAGCAGCGTTAGGACTAGCGGGAGGGGGATCTACAATGAGCAGTTCTTC. Encoded protein: CASSVRTSGRGIYNEQFF. The complete variable domain, with remaining parts taken from reference TRBV9 and TRBJ2-1, reads DSGVTQTPKHLITATGQRVTLRCSPRSGDLSVYWYQQSLDQGLQFLIQYYNGEERAKGNILERFSAQQFPDLHSELNLSSLELGDSALYFCASSVRTSGRGIYNEQFFGPGTRLTVL.